This TCR beta chain was obtained from a study of blood T cell repertoires in COVID-19. This clone has just one count. Trimming cost V 1 base and J 7 bases; bases outside gene matches: 5. The CDR3 loop spans 15 amino acids. Germline V lookup: CDR1 SEHNR, CDR2 FQNEAQ (reference sequence). As handled by the study authors: By means of reference gene primer amplification, nucleated cell counts were estimated. The method was immunoSEQ multiplex PCR; TCRdb's version includes in-frame clones alone and lacks a portion of them. V and J calls and clone size are as listed in that table; D and trimming were resolved from the DNA. The table records 150,000 to 180,000 clones, about 88% of them present only once.

The TCR comes from a woman aged 70-85 years with acute or convalescent COVID-19. Sequencing was performed on peripheral blood. This chain joins TRBV7-9 and TRBJ2-1, with 9 bases identical to TRBD2. The CDR3 DNA reads as TGTGCCAGCAGCTTAGGAAGCGGGGGGTTGAATGAGCAGTTCTTC. It translates to CASSLGSGGLNEQFF.